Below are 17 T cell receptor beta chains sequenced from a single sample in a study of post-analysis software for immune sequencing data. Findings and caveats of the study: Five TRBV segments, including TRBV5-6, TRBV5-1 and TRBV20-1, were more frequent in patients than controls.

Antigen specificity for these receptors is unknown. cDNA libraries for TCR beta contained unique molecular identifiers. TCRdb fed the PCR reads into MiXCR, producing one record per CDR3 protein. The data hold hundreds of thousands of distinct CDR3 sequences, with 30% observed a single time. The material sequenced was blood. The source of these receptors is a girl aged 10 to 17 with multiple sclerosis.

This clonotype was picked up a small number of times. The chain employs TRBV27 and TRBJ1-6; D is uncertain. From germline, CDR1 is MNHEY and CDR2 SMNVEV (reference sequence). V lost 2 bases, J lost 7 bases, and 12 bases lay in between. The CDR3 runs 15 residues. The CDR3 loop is CASSLEGRLNSPLHF. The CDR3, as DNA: TGTGCCAGCAGTTTAGAGGGTCGCCTAAATTCACCCCTCCACTTT.

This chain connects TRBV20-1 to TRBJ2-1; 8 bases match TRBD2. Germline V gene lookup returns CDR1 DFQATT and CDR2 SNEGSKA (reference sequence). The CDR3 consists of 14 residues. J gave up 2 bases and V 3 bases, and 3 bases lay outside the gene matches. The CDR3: CSARGLGPYNEQFF. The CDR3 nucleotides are TGCAGTGCTAGGGGACTAGGCCCCTACAATGAGCAGTTCTTC.

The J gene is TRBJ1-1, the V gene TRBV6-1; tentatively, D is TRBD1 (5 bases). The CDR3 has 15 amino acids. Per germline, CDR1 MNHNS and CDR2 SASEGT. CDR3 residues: CATGGTGHGVTEAFF. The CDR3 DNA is TGTGCAACCGGGGGGACGGGCCATGGGGTGACTGAAGCTTTCTTT.

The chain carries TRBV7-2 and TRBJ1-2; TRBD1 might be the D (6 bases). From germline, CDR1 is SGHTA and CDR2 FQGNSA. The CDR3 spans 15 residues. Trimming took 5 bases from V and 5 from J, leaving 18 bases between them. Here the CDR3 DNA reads TGTGCCAGCAGCCCCCCGGGGGGCGGGTATTATGGCTACACCTTC. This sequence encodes CASSPPGGGYYGYTF.

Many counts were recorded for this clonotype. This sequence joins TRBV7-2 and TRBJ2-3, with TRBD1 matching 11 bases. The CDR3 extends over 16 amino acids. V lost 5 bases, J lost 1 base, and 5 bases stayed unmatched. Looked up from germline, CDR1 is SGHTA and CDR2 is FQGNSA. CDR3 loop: CASSPRTGGGTDTQYF. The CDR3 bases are TGTGCCAGCAGCCCACGGACAGGGGGCGGCACAGATACGCAGTATTTT.

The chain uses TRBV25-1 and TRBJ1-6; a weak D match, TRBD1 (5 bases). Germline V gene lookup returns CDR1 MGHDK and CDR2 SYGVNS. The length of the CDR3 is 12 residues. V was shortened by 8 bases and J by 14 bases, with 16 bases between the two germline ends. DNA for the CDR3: TGTGCCAGCGGGGGTTTAGTCAGCACCCTCCACTTT. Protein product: CASGGLVSTLHF.

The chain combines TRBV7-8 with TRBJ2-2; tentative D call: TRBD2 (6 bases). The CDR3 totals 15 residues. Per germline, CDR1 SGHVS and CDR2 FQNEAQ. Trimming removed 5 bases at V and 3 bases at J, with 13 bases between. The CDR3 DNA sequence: TGTGCCAGCAGCCCCGTTGGGGGGTACACCGGGGAGCTGTTTTTT. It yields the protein CASSPVGGYTGELFF.

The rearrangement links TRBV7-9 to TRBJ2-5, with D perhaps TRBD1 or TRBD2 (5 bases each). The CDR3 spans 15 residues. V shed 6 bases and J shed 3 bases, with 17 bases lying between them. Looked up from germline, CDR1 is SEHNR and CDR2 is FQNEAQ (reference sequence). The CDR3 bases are TGTGCCAGCAGATCGTCAACCGGGGCCAAAGAGACCCAGTACTTC. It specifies CASRSSTGAKETQYF.

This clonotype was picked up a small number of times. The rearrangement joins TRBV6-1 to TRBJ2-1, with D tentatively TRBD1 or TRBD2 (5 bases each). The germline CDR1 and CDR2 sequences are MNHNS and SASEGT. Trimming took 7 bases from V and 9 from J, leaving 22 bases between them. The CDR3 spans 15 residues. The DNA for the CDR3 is TGTGCCAGCACGTCCGGGACCCCGAATGGGGGTGAGCAGTTCTTC. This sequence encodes CASTSGTPNGGEQFF.

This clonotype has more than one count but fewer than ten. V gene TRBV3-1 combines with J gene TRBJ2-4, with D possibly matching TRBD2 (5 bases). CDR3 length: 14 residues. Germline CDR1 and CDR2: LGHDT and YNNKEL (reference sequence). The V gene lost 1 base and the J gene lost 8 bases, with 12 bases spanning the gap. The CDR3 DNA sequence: TGTGCCAGCAGCCAAGCCGGGATGGGCGACATTCAGTACTTC. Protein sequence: CASSQAGMGDIQYF.

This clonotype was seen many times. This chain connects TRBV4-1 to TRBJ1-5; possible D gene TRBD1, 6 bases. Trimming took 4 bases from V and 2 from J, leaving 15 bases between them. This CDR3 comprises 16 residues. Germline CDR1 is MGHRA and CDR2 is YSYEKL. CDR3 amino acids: CASSPEQGRGNQPQHF. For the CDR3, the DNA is TGCGCCAGCAGCCCAGAACAGGGTCGGGGCAATCAGCCCCAGCATTTT.

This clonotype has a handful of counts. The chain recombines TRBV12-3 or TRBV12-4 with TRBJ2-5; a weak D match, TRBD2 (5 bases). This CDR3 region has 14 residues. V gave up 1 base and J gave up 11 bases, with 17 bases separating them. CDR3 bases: TGTGCCAGCAGTTTAGGGGAGACAAACAATGAGCAGTACTTC. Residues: CASSLGETNNEQYF.

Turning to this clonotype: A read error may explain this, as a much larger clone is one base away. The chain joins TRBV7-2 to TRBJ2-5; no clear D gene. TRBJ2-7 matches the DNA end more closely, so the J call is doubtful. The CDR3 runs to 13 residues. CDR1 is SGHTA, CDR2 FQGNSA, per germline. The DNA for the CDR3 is TGTGCCAGCAACCCGGACGGATTCTACGAGCAGTACTTC. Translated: CASNPDGFYEQYF.

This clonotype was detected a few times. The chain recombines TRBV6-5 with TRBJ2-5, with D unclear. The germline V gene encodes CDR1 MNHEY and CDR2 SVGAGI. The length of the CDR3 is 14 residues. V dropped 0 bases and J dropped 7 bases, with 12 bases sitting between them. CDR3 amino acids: CASSYSSVPRTQYF. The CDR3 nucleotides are TGTGCCAGCAGTTACTCGAGCGTCCCTAGGACCCAGTACTTC.

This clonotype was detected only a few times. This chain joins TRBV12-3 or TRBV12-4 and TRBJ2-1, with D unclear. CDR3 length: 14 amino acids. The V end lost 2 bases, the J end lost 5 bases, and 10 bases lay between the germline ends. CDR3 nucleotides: TGTGCCAGCAGTTTATTTAGGCCGGACAATGAGCAGTTCTTC. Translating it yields CASSLFRPDNEQFF.

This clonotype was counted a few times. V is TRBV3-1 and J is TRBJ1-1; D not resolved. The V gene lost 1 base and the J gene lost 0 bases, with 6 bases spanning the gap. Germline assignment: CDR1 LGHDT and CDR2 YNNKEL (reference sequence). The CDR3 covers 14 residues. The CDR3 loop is CASSQVRMNTEAFF. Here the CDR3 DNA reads TGTGCCAGCAGCCAAGTCCGAATGAACACTGAAGCTTTCTTT. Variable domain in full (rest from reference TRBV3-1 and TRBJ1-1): DTAVSQTPKYLVTQMGNDKSIKCEQNLGHDTMYWYKQDSKKFLKIMFSYNNKELIINETVPNRFSPKSPDKAHLNLHINSLELGDSAVYFCASSQVRMNTEAFFGQGTRLTVV.

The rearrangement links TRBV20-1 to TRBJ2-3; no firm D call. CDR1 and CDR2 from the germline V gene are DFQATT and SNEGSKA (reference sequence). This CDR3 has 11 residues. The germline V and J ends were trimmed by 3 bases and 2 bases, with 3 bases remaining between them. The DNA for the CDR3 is TGCAGTGCTAGCGCCACAGATACGCAGTATTTT. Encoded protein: CSASATDTQYF.